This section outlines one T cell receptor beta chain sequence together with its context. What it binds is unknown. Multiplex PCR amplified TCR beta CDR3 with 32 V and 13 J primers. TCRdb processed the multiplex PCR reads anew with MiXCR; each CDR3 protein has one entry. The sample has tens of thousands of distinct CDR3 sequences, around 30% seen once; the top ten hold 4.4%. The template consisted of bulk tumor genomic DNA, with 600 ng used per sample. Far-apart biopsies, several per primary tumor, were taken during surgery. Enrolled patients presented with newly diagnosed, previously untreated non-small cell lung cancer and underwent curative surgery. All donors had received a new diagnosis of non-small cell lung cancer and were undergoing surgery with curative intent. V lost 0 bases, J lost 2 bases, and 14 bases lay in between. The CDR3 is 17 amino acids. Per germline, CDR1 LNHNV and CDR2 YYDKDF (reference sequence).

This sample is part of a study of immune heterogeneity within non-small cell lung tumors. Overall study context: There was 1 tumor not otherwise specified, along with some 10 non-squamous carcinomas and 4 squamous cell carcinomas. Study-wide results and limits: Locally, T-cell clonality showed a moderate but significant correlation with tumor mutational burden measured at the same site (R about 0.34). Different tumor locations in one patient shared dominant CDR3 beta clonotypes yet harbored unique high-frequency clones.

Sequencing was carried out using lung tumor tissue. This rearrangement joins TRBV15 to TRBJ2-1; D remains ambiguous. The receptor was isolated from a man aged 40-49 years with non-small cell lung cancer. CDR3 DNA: TGTGCCACCAGCAGAGATGGGGTTGGCCCGACCTACAATGAGCAGTTCTTC. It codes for CATSRDGVGPTYNEQFF. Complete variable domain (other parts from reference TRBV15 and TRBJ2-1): DAMVIQNPRYQVTQFGKPVTLSCSQTLNHNVMYWYQQKSSQAPKLLFHYYDKDFNNEADTPDNFQSRRPNTSFCFLDIRSPGLGDTAMYLCATSRDGVGPTYNEQFFGPGTRLTVL.